The next 28 T cell receptor beta chains were all read from a single sample in a study of T cell repertoires in cytomegalovirus infection. In TCRdb, the reads were re-called with MiXCR into one record per CDR3 protein. The sample carries approximately 500,000 distinct CDR3 sequences, about 17% recorded once. Sequencing used CD8+ T cells from PBMCs. All receptors come from a human donor in good health (CMV status not recorded). Some clones in this sample may be carry-over from other donors' samples.

The chain combines TRBV6-5 with TRBJ1-5, with 8 bases identical to TRBD1. V gave up 0 bases and J gave up 7 bases; unmatched junction bases: 5. The CDR3 is 15 amino acids. The germline CDR1 and CDR2 sequences are MNHEY and SVGAGI. The CDR3 region is CASSYSQGAWQPQHF. CDR3 bases: TGTGCCAGCAGTTACTCCCAGGGGGCATGGCAGCCCCAGCATTTT.

The genes are TRBV10-3 and TRBJ1-1; D is unclear. The germline V gene encodes CDR1 ENHRY and CDR2 SYGVKD. There are 14 residues in the CDR3. The V and J ends lost 0 bases and 4 bases respectively, with 9 bases between them. CDR3 amino acids: CAISESVVSTEAFF. The CDR3 DNA follows: TGTGCCATCAGTGAGTCGGTGGTTAGCACTGAAGCTTTCTTT.

The chain carries TRBV2 and TRBJ2-2; TRBD2 aligns across 12 bases. This CDR3 region has 20 residues. Germline V lookup: CDR1 SNHLY, CDR2 FYNNEI. Trimming at V came to 1 base and at J to 0 bases, leaving 9 bases not matched to a gene. In DNA form, the CDR3 reads TGTGCCAGCAGTGAAGAATCCCCCCTAGCGGGAGGGCCGAACACCGGGGAGCTGTTTTTT. This codes for CASSEESPLAGGPNTGELFF.

This clonotype was detected ten times or more. CDR3 sequence: CASSLTGEATNQPQHF. The CDR3 DNA follows: TGTGCCAGCAGCCTGACTGGGGAGGCCACCAATCAGCCCCAGCATTTT. The V call is TRBV7-6, the J call TRBJ1-5; unclear D gene. Trimming left V 5 bases short and J 3 bases short, with 17 bases between. This CDR3 is built from 16 residues. The germline gives CDR1 SGHVS, CDR2 FNYEAQ.

This clonotype was seen ten or more times. This chain connects TRBV5-5 to TRBJ1-1; 9 bases are shared with TRBD1. Germline CDR1 is SGHKS and CDR2 is YYEKEE (reference sequence). Trimming took 4 bases from V and 7 from J; bases not matched to a gene: 8. This CDR3 comprises 14 residues. This chain's CDR3 is CASSPGTGPLEAFF. The CDR3, as DNA: TGTGCCAGCAGCCCAGGGACAGGGCCTCTTGAAGCTTTCTTT.

This clonotype was detected ten times or more. The V and J genes are TRBV6-1 and TRBJ2-7, with 7 positions matching TRBD1. Trimming took 7 bases from V and 1 from J; bases not matched to a gene: 7. CDR1 is MNHNS and CDR2 is SASEGT in the germline V gene. The CDR3 sequence is 14 residues long. The CDR3 DNA sequence: TGTGCCAGCACTTCCGGGACAGAATCCTACGAGCAGTACTTC. Translation gives CASTSGTESYEQYF.

This clonotype was counted ten times or more. This chain joins TRBV19 and TRBJ2-7, with a tentative D call TRBD2 (6 bases). Germline lookup yields CDR1 LNHDA and CDR2 SQIVND (reference sequence). CDR3 length: 13 amino acids. Trimming took 11 bases from V and 3 from J, leaving 17 bases between them. CDR3 in DNA: TGTGCCGCATCGGAGGGCCATTTCTACGAGCAGTACTTC. Translation: CAASEGHFYEQYF.

This clonotype was counted ten times or more. The chain has TRBV6-1 and TRBJ1-5, with TRBD1 matching 9 bases. The V gene end was trimmed by 7 bases and the J gene end by 5 bases; junction bases not matched to a gene: 9. This CDR3 has 15 amino acids. Per germline, CDR1 MNHNS and CDR2 SASEGT. CDR3 amino acids: CASIPDRGGHQPQHF. The DNA for the CDR3 is TGTGCCAGCATTCCGGACAGGGGCGGTCATCAGCCCCAGCATTTT.

This clonotype showed up just a few times. The V and J genes are TRBV6-5 and TRBJ2-1; TRBD2 matches 11 bases. The CDR3 contains 16 residues. The V gene end was trimmed by 2 bases and the J gene end by 2 bases; junction bases not matched to a gene: 2. The germline V gene has CDR1 MNHEY and CDR2 SVGAGI. The CDR3 nucleotides read TGTGCCAGCAGTTACCGGGGACTAGCGGCCTACAATGAGCAGTTCTTC. It specifies CASSYRGLAAYNEQFF.

The chain joins TRBV2 to TRBJ1-1; D is undetermined. The ends were cut back, 6 bases at V and 0 bases at J, with 11 bases in the middle. The CDR3 loop spans 14 amino acids. CDR1 and CDR2 from the germline V gene are SNHLY and FYNNEI. DNA for the CDR3: TGTGCCAGCAGGTTGAATTTACTGAACACTGAAGCTTTCTTT. It translates to CASRLNLLNTEAFF.

This clonotype occurred many times. The rearrangement joins TRBV7-3 to TRBJ2-5; D is undetermined. The V end was cut by 5 bases, the J end by 4 bases, with 11 bases between. Germline V lookup: CDR1 SGHTA, CDR2 FQGTGA. This CDR3 has 13 residues. The chain's CDR3 is CASSLRSAETQYF. In DNA form, the CDR3 reads TGTGCCAGCAGCCTAAGGTCGGCAGAGACCCAGTACTTC. Full variable domain (outside the CDR3, taken from reference TRBV7-3 and TRBJ2-5): GAGVSQTPSNKVTEKGKYVELRCDPISGHTALYWYRQSLGQGPEFLIYFQGTGAADDSGLPNDRFFAVRPEGSVSTLKIQRTERGDSAVYLCASSLRSAETQYFGPGTRLLVL.

There are many counts of this clonotype. The chain links TRBV7-9 to TRBJ2-1, with D perhaps TRBD1 or TRBD2 (6 bases each). V was clipped by 5 bases and J by 0 bases, with 14 bases between them. The CDR3 totals 16 residues. Germline CDR1 and CDR2: SEHNR and FQNEAQ (reference sequence). CDR3 residues: CASSRVGGVSYNEQFF. The CDR3 coding sequence is TGTGCCAGCAGCCGAGTCGGGGGCGTCTCCTACAATGAGCAGTTCTTC.

The J gene is TRBJ1-1, the V gene TRBV19, with D hard to call. V gave up 6 bases and J gave up 1 base, with 12 bases separating them. Germline V gene lookup returns CDR1 LNHDA and CDR2 SQIVND (reference sequence). This CDR3 has 14 residues. The CDR3 here is CASRPAAGNTEAFF. CDR3 sequence (DNA): TGTGCCAGTAGGCCCGCTGCGGGGAACACTGAAGCTTTCTTT.

There are many counts of this clonotype. The rearrangement joins TRBV7-2 to TRBJ1-3; D is unclear. Germline V CDR1 and CDR2: SGHTA, FQGNSA. The CDR3 runs 14 residues. The V and J ends lost 3 bases and 0 bases respectively, with 6 bases between them. The CDR3 reads CASSFIDSGNTIYF. The CDR3 DNA follows: TGTGCCAGCAGCTTTATAGACTCTGGAAACACCATATATTTT.

In its sample, this clonotype was seen a few times. The chain is built from TRBV6-5 and TRBJ1-2; D is undetermined. The CDR3 is made up of 14 amino acids. Per germline, CDR1 MNHEY and CDR2 SVGAGI. The V end lost 0 bases, the J end lost 2 bases, and 7 bases lay between the germline ends. This CDR3 is CASSYSTRNYGYTF. The CDR3 DNA sequence: TGTGCCAGCAGTTACTCTACCAGAAACTATGGCTACACCTTC.

This clonotype was seen a few times. The V call is TRBV27, the J call TRBJ2-5; D not certain. This CDR3 comprises 14 residues. The V end was cut by 4 bases, the J end by 3 bases, with 12 bases between. The germline V gene has CDR1 MNHEY and CDR2 SMNVEV (reference sequence). The CDR3 protein is CASSSLGRKETQYF. The CDR3 region has the DNA TGTGCCAGCAGTTCGCTGGGCAGAAAAGAGACCCAGTACTTC.

In this sample, this clonotype turned up many times. The chain combines TRBV6-2 or TRBV6-3 with TRBJ2-1, with TRBD1 as a possible D gene (6 bases). This CDR3 comprises 16 residues. CDR1 is MNHEY, CDR2 SVGEGT, per germline. V lost 0 bases, J lost 9 bases, and 18 bases lay in between. The CDR3 loop reads CASSYSLDRPWGEQFF. As DNA, the CDR3 is TGTGCCAGCAGTTACTCCCTCGACAGGCCTTGGGGTGAGCAGTTCTTC.

Many counts were recorded for this clonotype. The rearrangement uses TRBV28 and TRBJ2-7; possibly TRBD1 for D (6 bases). The CDR3 consists of 16 residues. Germline lookup yields CDR1 MDHEN and CDR2 SYDVKM. With 0 bases removed from V and 1 base from J, the gap between germline ends came to 13 bases. The CDR3 nucleotides read TGTGCCAGCAGTTTATGGGCACAGGGCGTTTCCTACGAGCAGTACTTC. This encodes CASSLWAQGVSYEQYF.

This chain connects TRBV28 to TRBJ2-3; 10 bases match TRBD2. The CDR3 contains 16 residues. With 5 bases clipped from V and 5 bases from J, the junction kept 10 bases outside the gene matches. Germline V CDR1 and CDR2: MDHEN, SYDVKM. CDR3 sequence (DNA): TGTGCCAGCAGTACGGGACTAGCGTCCCAGGGAGATACGCAGTATTTT. Its protein is CASSTGLASQGDTQYF.

The chain uses TRBV24-1 and TRBJ2-1; a possible D gene is TRBD1 (5 bases). Germline V gene data show CDR1 as KGHDR and CDR2 as SFDVKD. This CDR3 spans 16 amino acids. Trimming cost V 4 bases and J 0 bases, with 12 bases left between them. This CDR3 is CATSDATESSYNEQFF. The DNA for the CDR3 is TGTGCCACCAGTGACGCGACAGAAAGCTCCTACAATGAGCAGTTCTTC.

Only a few counts were recorded for this clonotype. V usage is TRBV4-1 and J usage is TRBJ2-1; 9 bases line up with TRBD2. This CDR3 comprises 13 residues. CDR1 MGHRA and CDR2 YSYEKL come from the germline V gene. V lost 7 bases and J lost 5; bases outside the gene matches: 3. CDR3 region: CASKGLADNEQFF. The CDR3 DNA reads TGCGCCAGCAAGGGACTAGCAGACAATGAGCAGTTCTTC.

The gene calls are TRBV15 and TRBJ2-1; tentative D call: TRBD2 (6 bases). Germline V gene data show CDR1 as LNHNV and CDR2 as YYDKDF (reference sequence). Between the trimmed V and J ends, which lost 1 base and 7 bases, there was a span of 17 bases. The CDR3 is 16 residues long. CDR3 bases: TGTGCCACCAGCAGAGCTACGGGAGTCGGTAGGAATGAGCAGTTCTTC. It is translated as CATSRATGVGRNEQFF.

This clonotype was recorded many times. This sequence may be a read error, since a much larger clone differs from it by one base. This sequence joins TRBV7-8 and TRBJ1-1; D is unresolved. V shed 2 bases and J shed 2 bases, with 3 bases lying between them. The CDR3 consists of 12 residues. In germline, CDR1 is SGHVS, CDR2 FQNEAQ. DNA of the CDR3: TGTGCCAGCAGCTTATTCAACACTGAAGCTTTCTTT. Protein sequence: CASSLFNTEAFF.

There are many counts of this clonotype. The J gene is TRBJ2-3, the V gene TRBV4-1; the D gene is possibly TRBD1 (6 bases). CDR1 is MGHRA, CDR2 YSYEKL, per germline. This CDR3 is 16 amino acids long. The germline V and J ends were trimmed by 2 bases and 0 bases, with 12 bases remaining between them. The CDR3 DNA is TGCGCCAGCAGCCAAATCTTGACAGGAAGCACAGATACGCAGTATTTT. Protein product: CASSQILTGSTDTQYF.

Many counts were recorded for this clonotype. The gene calls are TRBV7-9 and TRBJ2-7, with a weak D call TRBD1 (6 bases). V lost 8 bases and J 3 bases, leaving 11 bases between the germline ends. This CDR3 is built from 12 residues. Germline values: CDR1 SEHNR, CDR2 FQNEAQ (reference sequence). The CDR3 DNA reads as TGTGCCAGCCGGGACATTAACTACGAGCAGTACTTC. It translates to CASRDINYEQYF.

This clonotype was observed a handful of times. The rearrangement links TRBV7-6 to TRBJ2-6; D is possibly TRBD1 (6 bases). V gave up 5 bases and J gave up 1 base, with 12 bases separating them. Looked up from germline, CDR1 is SGHVS and CDR2 is FNYEAQ. The CDR3 is 16 amino acids. As DNA, the CDR3 is TGTGCCAGCAGCGCCCGGACAGTTTCTGGGGCCAACGTCCTGACTTTC. Amino acid sequence: CASSARTVSGANVLTF.

This clonotype was observed at least ten times. This chain links TRBV7-6 with TRBJ2-3; 10 bases fit TRBD2. Germline CDR1 is SGHVS and CDR2 is FNYEAQ. Trimming removed 2 bases from V and 5 bases from J; junction bases left unmatched: 7. CDR3 size: 16 residues. The CDR3 sequence is CASSLWTSGFKDTQYF. The CDR3, as DNA: TGTGCCAGCAGCTTATGGACTAGCGGCTTCAAAGATACGCAGTATTTT.

This clonotype was seen a handful of times. The chain has TRBV13 and TRBJ2-2, with D perhaps matching TRBD1 (7 bases). Germline CDR1 reads PRHDT; CDR2 reads FYEKMQ (reference sequence). The CDR3 has 14 amino acids. Deletions cut 5 bases from V and 4 bases from J, with 11 bases between. The CDR3 region is CASSQGGTTGELFF. CDR3 nucleotides: TGTGCCAGCAGCCAGGGGGGAACCACCGGGGAGCTGTTTTTT.